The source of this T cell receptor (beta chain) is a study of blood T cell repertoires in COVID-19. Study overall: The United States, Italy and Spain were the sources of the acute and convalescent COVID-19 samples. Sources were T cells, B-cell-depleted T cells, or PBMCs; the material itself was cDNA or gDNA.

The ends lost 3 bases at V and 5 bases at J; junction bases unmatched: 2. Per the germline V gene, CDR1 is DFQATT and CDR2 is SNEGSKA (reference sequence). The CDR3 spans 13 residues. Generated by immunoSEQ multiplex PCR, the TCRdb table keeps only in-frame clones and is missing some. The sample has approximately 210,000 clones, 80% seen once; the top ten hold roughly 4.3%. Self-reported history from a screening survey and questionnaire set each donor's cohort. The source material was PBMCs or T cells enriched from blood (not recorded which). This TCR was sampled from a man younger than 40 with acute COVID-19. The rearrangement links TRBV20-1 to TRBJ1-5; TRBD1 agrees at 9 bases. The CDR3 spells CSASRQGDQPQHF. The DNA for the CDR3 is TGCAGTGCTAGTAGACAGGGGGATCAGCCCCAGCATTTT.